This TCR beta chain appears in the sequencing data of a study of post-analysis software for immune sequencing data. Study-level background: The cohort encompassed relapsing-remitting, secondary progressive and progressive-relapsing multiple sclerosis disease courses.

Built from TCR beta cDNA, the libraries had unique molecular identifiers in them. The T cell input of about 1 to 10 million gave roughly 0.5 million cDNA molecules. A single record per CDR3 protein comes from TCRdb applying MiXCR to the PCR reads. This sample has 750,000 to 950,000 distinct CDR3 sequences, with about 50% found just once. This clonotype was observed a handful of times. Its specificity is unknown. Germline V CDR1 and CDR2: SGHRS, YFSETQ. V lost 3 bases to trimming and J lost 5 bases; unmatched junction nucleotides: 4. CDR3 length equals 15 residues. General study results and limits: Strong same-batch co-clustering of samples appeared with F measure clustering. The study found TRBV5-6, TRBV5-1 and TRBV20-1 among about five TRBV segments more frequent in patients than controls. Compared with controls, patients showed significantly lower normalized Chao1 diversity.

The sequence came from a girl under 18 with multiple sclerosis. Sequenced sample: blood. This chain joins TRBV5-1 and TRBJ2-5; 13 bases fit TRBD2. CDR3: CASSWTSGRGETQYF. The CDR3 nucleotides read TGCGCCAGCAGCTGGACTAGCGGGAGAGGCGAGACCCAGTACTTC.